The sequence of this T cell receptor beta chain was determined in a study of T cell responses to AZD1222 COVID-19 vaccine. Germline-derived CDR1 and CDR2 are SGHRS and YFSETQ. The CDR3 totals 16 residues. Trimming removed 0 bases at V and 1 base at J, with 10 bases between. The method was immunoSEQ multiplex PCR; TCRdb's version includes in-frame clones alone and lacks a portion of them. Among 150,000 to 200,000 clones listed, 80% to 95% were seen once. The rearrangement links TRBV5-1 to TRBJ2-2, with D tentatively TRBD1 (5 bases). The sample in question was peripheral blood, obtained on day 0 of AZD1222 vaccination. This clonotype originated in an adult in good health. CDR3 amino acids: CASSLARQGNTGELFF. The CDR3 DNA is TGCGCCAGCAGCTTGGCCCGGCAGGGGAACACCGGGGAGCTGTTTTTT.